This T cell receptor beta chain derives from a study of blood T cell repertoires in COVID-19. TCRdb's table, derived via immunoSEQ multiplex PCR, lists solely in-frame clones and lacks some. This table holds about 69,000 clones, roughly 80% found once. CDR1 and CDR2 (germline): SGHRS, YFSETQ. V lost 4 bases and J lost 8; bases outside the gene matches: 5. The CDR3 runs to 12 residues. Sequences were obtained from peripheral blood. This clonotype was sampled from a human donor in a cohort sampled during active COVID-19. J is TRBJ1-2 and V is TRBV5-1, with 7 nucleotides matching TRBD1. CDR3 in amino acids: CASSTDREGYTF. CDR3 in DNA: TGCGCCAGCAGCACCGACAGGGAGGGCTACACCTTC.